Below, 10 T cell receptor beta chains from the same sample are listed, as sequenced in a study of OX40 agonist ivuxolimab in advanced cancers. Repertoires were generated with immunoSEQ multiplex PCR, while TCRdb's copy carries only in-frame clones and drops some. The profile shows roughly 79,000 clones, approximately 80% of them singletons. The sample was CD4+ or CD8+ T cells sorted from blood, taken in a trial of the OX40 agonist ivuxolimab. These receptors were obtained from an adult with an advanced solid tumor such as melanoma, head and neck, liver or kidney cancer.

The genes are TRBV11-1 and TRBJ1-2; D is possibly TRBD1 (6 bases). The V gene lost 1 base and the J gene lost 2 bases, with 17 bases spanning the gap. The CDR3 is 17 residues long. Germline assignment: CDR1 SGHAT and CDR2 FQDESV (reference sequence). The CDR3 nucleotides read TGTGCCAGCAGCTTAGGGGGTCGGACAGAGCCCAACTATGGCTACACCTTC. Translating it yields CASSLGGRTEPNYGYTF.

The rearrangement uses TRBV28 and TRBJ2-2; no reliable D call. This CDR3 region has 14 residues. With 4 bases removed from V and 3 bases from J, the gap between germline ends came to 9 bases. Germline V gives CDR1 MDHEN, CDR2 SYDVKM. As DNA, the CDR3 is TGTGCCAGCAGTTCCGTTTGGGACACCGGGGAGCTGTTTTTT. Protein product: CASSSVWDTGELFF. Based on the CDR3 plus reference TRBV28 and TRBJ2-2, the full variable domain is DVKVTQSSRYLVKRTGEKVFLECVQDMDHENMFWYRQDPGLGLRLIYFSYDVKMKEKGDIPEGYSVSREKKERFSLILESASTNQTSMYLCASSSVWDTGELFFGEGSRLTVL.

The J gene is TRBJ2-1, the V gene TRBV4-2; maybe TRBD2 (6 bases). Germline V gene lookup returns CDR1 LGHNA and CDR2 YNFKEQ. Trimming pared 2 bases from V and 9 bases from J, leaving 14 bases between. The length of the CDR3 is 14 residues. The CDR3 coding sequence is TGTGCCAGCAGCCAACTGACACGGGAGAGTGAGCAGTTCTTC. It yields the protein CASSQLTRESEQFF.

V usage is TRBV6-5 and J usage is TRBJ1-5; D is uncertain. Germline CDR1 MNHEY, CDR2 SVGAGI. With 4 bases removed from V and 2 bases from J, the gap between germline ends came to 6 bases. CDR3 length equals 13 residues. The CDR3: CASSFFRNQPQHF. DNA of the CDR3: TGTGCCAGCAGTTTTTTCCGCAATCAGCCCCAGCATTTT.

The chain couples TRBV9 to TRBJ2-1, with D maybe TRBD2 (6 bases). Germline-derived CDR1 and CDR2 are SGDLS and YYNGEE. V lost 0 bases and J 9 bases, leaving 10 bases between the germline ends. The CDR3 covers 13 residues. The CDR3 here is CASSVVAAGEQFF. Here the CDR3 DNA reads TGTGCCAGCAGCGTAGTAGCGGCTGGTGAGCAGTTCTTC.

The V call is TRBV23-1, the J call TRBJ1-4, with D possibly TRBD1 on 6 matching bases. TRBV23-1 is an ORF, with its function uncertain. The CDR3 extends over 17 amino acids. The V and J ends lost 0 bases and 7 bases respectively, with 18 bases between them. Here the CDR3 reads CASSQSPREGVCEKLFF. Here the CDR3 DNA reads TGCGCCAGCAGTCAATCGCCCCGGGAGGGGGTTTGTGAAAAACTGTTTTTT.

V gene TRBV5-1 combines with J gene TRBJ1-3; 10 positions match TRBD1. The germline gives CDR1 SGHRS, CDR2 YFSETQ. Trimming took 0 bases from V and 2 from J; bases not matched to a gene: 5. This CDR3 is 17 amino acids long. The CDR3 protein is CASSLGGTGVTGNTIYF. The CDR3, as DNA: TGCGCCAGCAGCTTGGGAGGGACAGGGGTCACTGGAAACACCATATATTTT.

This chain joins TRBV6-6 and TRBJ2-3; no reliable D call. V shed 6 bases and J shed 1 base, with 2 bases lying between them. The CDR3 runs to 11 residues. Germline assignment: CDR1 MNHNY and CDR2 SVGAGI (reference sequence). CDR3 residues: CASSRTDTQYF. For the CDR3, the DNA is TGTGCCAGCAGCCGCACAGATACGCAGTATTTT.

This chain connects TRBV28 to TRBJ1-1; D unclear. V was cut by 8 bases and J by 5 bases, with 24 bases left in between. The CDR3 length is 16 residues. Germline V gene sequence: CDR1 MDHEN, CDR2 SYDVKM. Here the CDR3 DNA reads TGTGCCAGCGGCGTAACAGCGGGGAGGGTTGGGACTGAAGCTTTCTTT. Its translation is CASGVTAGRVGTEAFF.

The chain couples TRBV6-5 to TRBJ2-7; 8 nucleotides align to TRBD1. There are 14 residues in the CDR3. Trimming at V came to 4 bases and at J to 6 bases, leaving 8 bases not matched to a gene. In germline, CDR1 is MNHEY, CDR2 SVGAGI. The CDR3, as DNA: TGTGCCAGCAGTTCAGCCAACAGGGGGGTCGAGCAGTACTTC. This sequence encodes CASSSANRGVEQYF.